A single sample is the source of the 25 T cell receptor beta chains below, sequenced in a study of cytomegalovirus exposure and HLA in healthy donors. A multiplex PCR was run with 60 Vbeta primers and 13 Jbeta primers. Measured with immunoSEQ multiplex PCR; TCRdb has only the in-frame clones, and not every one. The sample holds about 200,000 clones, 70% to 85% seen once. The sequenced material came from PBMCs. The source is a man aged 50-59 years in good health and CMV-seronegative.

The chain has TRBV29-1 and TRBJ2-1, with 11 bases identical to TRBD2. The CDR3 runs to 14 residues. V trimming: 7 bases; J trimming: 3 bases; junction bases outside the gene matches: 5. Germline V CDR1 and CDR2: SQVTM, ANQGSEA. DNA of the CDR3: TGCAGCGACACTAGCGGGAGCCTCTACAATGAGCAGTTCTTC. Translated: CSDTSGSLYNEQFF.

The rearrangement links TRBV7-9 to TRBJ2-4; D perhaps matches TRBD1 (6 bases). Per the germline V gene, CDR1 is SEHNR and CDR2 is FQNEAQ (reference sequence). V lost 5 bases and J 2 bases, leaving 13 bases between the germline ends. CDR3 length: 15 amino acids. CDR3 protein: CASSPTQGPKNIQYF. In nucleotides, the CDR3 is TGTGCCAGCAGCCCGACACAGGGACCCAAAAACATTCAGTACTTC.

The V call is TRBV27, the J call TRBJ2-5; D is unresolved. The CDR3 has 13 residues. The germline V gene encodes CDR1 MNHEY and CDR2 SMNVEV (reference sequence). Trimming shortened V by 6 bases and J by 2 bases, and 10 bases separated the two germline ends. The CDR3: CASSLAVQETQYF. In nucleotides, the CDR3 is TGTGCCAGCAGCCTGGCAGTTCAAGAGACCCAGTACTTC.

The rearrangement uses TRBV19 and TRBJ2-7; the match to TRBD2 covers 7 bases. J lost 5 bases, V lost 3 bases, and 7 bases had no gene match. From germline, CDR1 is LNHDA and CDR2 SQIVND (reference sequence). The CDR3 extends over 14 amino acids. CDR3 region: CASSIGLAAHEQYF. The DNA of the CDR3 is TGTGCCAGTAGTATCGGTCTAGCGGCCCACGAGCAGTACTTC.

This rearrangement joins TRBV5-1 to TRBJ1-1; D may be TRBD1 (5 bases). Germline CDR1 SGHRS, CDR2 YFSETQ. V lost 3 bases and J 1 base, leaving 13 bases between the germline ends. The CDR3 runs to 15 residues. CDR3 region: CASSSAGIANTEAFF. CDR3 nucleotides: TGCGCCAGCAGCTCCGCAGGGATCGCGAACACTGAAGCTTTCTTT.

The gene calls are TRBV5-1 and TRBJ2-6; D possibly corresponds to TRBD1 (6 bases). CDR1 and CDR2 (germline): SGHRS, YFSETQ. This CDR3 is built from 16 residues. The germline V and J ends were trimmed by 5 bases and 1 base, with 13 bases remaining between them. CDR3 DNA sequence: TGCGCCAGCAGTCGGACAGTCTTATCTGGGGCCAACGTCCTGACTTTC. It specifies CASSRTVLSGANVLTF.

The chain recombines TRBV5-1 with TRBJ2-7; TRBD2 matches 8 bases. Trimming at V came to 4 bases and at J to 3 bases, leaving 6 bases not matched to a gene. Germline loops: CDR1 SGHRS, CDR2 YFSETQ. The CDR3 sequence is 14 residues long. CDR3 nucleotide sequence: TGCGCCAGCAGCGAAGCGGGAGAGGGCTACGAGCAGTACTTC. Its translation: CASSEAGEGYEQYF.

The chain links TRBV13 to TRBJ1-1, with 8 positions matching TRBD1. Germline trimming cut 6 bases from V and 6 bases from J; bases unmatched to any gene: 12. The CDR3 consists of 15 residues. Germline V CDR1 and CDR2: PRHDT, FYEKMQ (reference sequence). The CDR3 loop reads CASSPGGVDYAEAFF. As DNA, the CDR3 is TGTGCCAGCAGTCCAGGGGGCGTGGATTACGCTGAAGCTTTCTTT.

The sample holds a few counts of this clone. The chain is built from TRBV14 and TRBJ2-7; 9 bases are a match to TRBD2. CDR3 length equals 15 residues. Trimming took 5 bases from V and 2 from J; bases not matched to a gene: 7. Germline lookup yields CDR1 SGHDN and CDR2 FVKESK. CDR3 sequence (DNA): TGTGCCAGCAGCACCCTAGCGGGACTTACCTACGAGCAGTACTTC. Encoded protein: CASSTLAGLTYEQYF.

V and J are TRBV5-1 and TRBJ2-6; weak D call: TRBD2 (5 bases). Germline V gives CDR1 SGHRS, CDR2 YFSETQ. V gave up 4 bases and J gave up 0 bases, with 17 bases separating them. The CDR3 loop spans 18 amino acids. CDR3 loop: CASSPPPLAFSGANVLTF. The CDR3 DNA sequence: TGCGCCAGCAGCCCGCCCCCCCTAGCCTTCTCTGGGGCCAACGTCCTGACTTTC. Combining the CDR3 with reference TRBV5-1 and TRBJ2-6 gives the whole variable domain KAGVTQTPRYLIKTRGQQVTLSCSPISGHRSVSWYQQTPGQGLQFLFEYFSETQRNKGNFPGRFSGRQFSNSRSEMNVSTLELGDSALYLCASSPPPLAFSGANVLTFGAGSRLTVL.

The chain has TRBV6-5 and TRBJ2-5; 8 bases map to TRBD2. The DNA end lines up better with TRBJ2-7; the J call may be wrong. The germline CDR1 and CDR2 sequences are MNHEY and SVGAGI. CDR3 length: 13 residues. CDR3 in amino acids: CATSSGFSYEQYF. The CDR3 bases are TGTGCCACTTCTAGCGGGTTTTCCTACGAGCAGTACTTC.

The chain combines TRBV6-6 with TRBJ1-2, with 9 bases that match TRBD1. CDR3 length equals 14 residues. The germline gives CDR1 MNHNY, CDR2 SVGAGI (reference sequence). The J segment lost 7 bases and the V segment lost 4 bases, leaving 7 bases of the junction unmatched. The DNA of the CDR3 is TGTGCCAGCAGTTCCCAACAGGGGGCGCTTGGCTACACCTTC. Its protein product is CASSSQQGALGYTF.

This sequence joins TRBV5-1 and TRBJ2-1, with TRBD1 matching over 9 bases. Germline assignment: CDR1 SGHRS and CDR2 YFSETQ. Unmatched junction bases numbered 13, after V lost 1 base and J lost 5 bases. This CDR3 is built from 18 residues. The DNA for the CDR3 is TGCGCCAGCAGCTTGAGAGGACAGGGGTGGGAAAGGAACAATGAGCAGTTCTTC. This sequence encodes CASSLRGQGWERNNEQFF.

The chain is built from TRBV10-3 and TRBJ2-7; 8 bases match TRBD1. V lost 2 bases and J lost 5; bases outside the gene matches: 8. The germline V gene encodes CDR1 ENHRY and CDR2 SYGVKD. This CDR3 is built from 15 residues. CDR3 amino acids: CAISEKVQGANEQYF. CDR3 bases: TGTGCCATCAGTGAGAAGGTCCAGGGGGCTAACGAGCAGTACTTC.

V gene TRBV27 combines with J gene TRBJ1-2, with 7 bases aligning to TRBD1. Germline CDR1 is MNHEY and CDR2 is SMNVEV (reference sequence). The trim removed 5 bases at V and 4 bases at J, leaving 7 bases unmatched. CDR3 length equals 14 residues. The CDR3 loop reads CASSTGAGSYGYTF. DNA of the CDR3: TGTGCCAGCAGTACAGGGGCCGGAAGCTATGGCTACACCTTC.

The chain joins TRBV6-6 to TRBJ2-1; D uncertain. V lost 6 bases to trimming and J lost 9 bases, with 12 bases between them. CDR1 is MNHNY, CDR2 SVGAGI, per germline (reference sequence). The CDR3 contains 12 residues. The CDR3 is CASSPAVIEQFF. DNA for the CDR3: TGTGCCAGCAGCCCCGCGGTTATTGAGCAGTTCTTC.

The chain is built from TRBV2 and TRBJ2-5; 14 bases are a match to TRBD2. Trimming removed 5 bases from V and 11 bases from J; junction bases left unmatched: 10. CDR1 is SNHLY, CDR2 FYNNEI, per germline. This CDR3 region has 15 residues. The DNA of the CDR3 is TGTGCCAGCAGTCTTGGGACTAGCGGGAGCGGAGAGCAGTACTTC. Protein product: CASSLGTSGSGEQYF.

V gene TRBV4-2 combines with J gene TRBJ2-3; weak D call: TRBD2 (5 bases). V was pared by 1 base and J by 2 bases, with 7 bases between. Germline V gene lookup returns CDR1 LGHNA and CDR2 YNFKEQ. This CDR3 is built from 14 residues. This chain's CDR3 is CASSQGTDTDTQYF. The CDR3 nucleotides read TGTGCCAGCAGCCAAGGGACTGACACAGATACGCAGTATTTT.

V usage is TRBV5-4 and J usage is TRBJ2-1; no definite D call. Looked up from germline, CDR1 is SGHNT and CDR2 is YYREEE (reference sequence). Trimming removed 0 bases at V and 0 bases at J, with 10 bases between. This CDR3 is 16 amino acids long. Here the CDR3 reads CASSLGGTSSYNEQFF. In DNA, the CDR3 is TGTGCCAGCAGCTTGGGTGGCACAAGCTCCTACAATGAGCAGTTCTTC.

V is TRBV28 and J is TRBJ2-1; D is unclear. The CDR3 extends over 12 amino acids. V was clipped by 2 bases and J by 9 bases, with 8 bases between them. Germline V gene lookup returns CDR1 MDHEN and CDR2 SYDVKM. DNA of the CDR3: TGTGCCAGCAGTTTAGGATGGAGTGAGCAGTTCTTC. This sequence encodes CASSLGWSEQFF.

This clone was recorded only once. Here the CDR3 reads CASSFLDRDHEQYF. CDR3 coding DNA: TGTGCCAGCAGCTTCCTGGACAGGGACCACGAGCAGTACTTC. The V and J genes are TRBV7-9 and TRBJ2-7; TRBD1 agrees at 8 bases. The CDR3 spans 14 residues. The germline gives CDR1 SEHNR, CDR2 FQNEAQ (reference sequence). The V gene end was trimmed by 3 bases and the J gene end by 5 bases; junction bases not matched to a gene: 6.

The chain links TRBV7-8 to TRBJ2-3; 8 bases fit TRBD2. V dropped 3 bases and J dropped 0; count of bases not matched to a gene: 2. The CDR3 is 15 amino acids. CDR1 is SGHVS, CDR2 FQNEAQ, per germline. CDR3 sequence reads: CASSFVAGSTDTQYF. CDR3 nucleotide sequence: TGTGCCAGCAGCTTCGTAGCGGGGAGCACAGATACGCAGTATTTT.

The gene calls are TRBV4-2 and TRBJ1-1; no definite D call. The CDR3 covers 13 residues. V lost 0 bases and J 5 bases, leaving 7 bases between the germline ends. Germline lookup yields CDR1 LGHNA and CDR2 YNFKEQ. Written as DNA, the CDR3 is TGTGCCAGCAGCCAAGACAGGTCTACTGAAGCTTTCTTT. Amino acids: CASSQDRSTEAFF.

The V gene is TRBV2, the J gene TRBJ2-1, with 7 bases fitting TRBD2. The CDR3 loop spans 16 amino acids. Germline trimming cut 8 bases from V and 5 bases from J; bases unmatched to any gene: 15. Germline assignment: CDR1 SNHLY and CDR2 FYNNEI. CDR3 sequence reads: CASPAGLAVWDNEQFF. The CDR3 coding sequence is TGTGCCAGCCCGGCCGGTCTAGCGGTCTGGGACAATGAGCAGTTCTTC.

The chain uses TRBV6-6 and TRBJ1-5, with TRBD1 identical over 11 bases. V shed 6 bases, J shed 3 bases, and the junction held 1 base outside the gene matches. The CDR3 is 14 amino acids. Germline CDR1 and CDR2: MNHNY and SVGAGI (reference sequence). The CDR3 sequence: CASRGQGDNQPQHF. CDR3 DNA sequence: TGTGCCAGCAGGGGACAGGGGGACAATCAGCCCCAGCATTTT.